Listed here are 14 T cell receptor beta chains from one sample, sequenced in a study of blood T cell repertoires in COVID-19. Generated by immunoSEQ multiplex PCR, the TCRdb table keeps only in-frame clones and is missing some. The data contain fewer than 400,000 clones, approximately 88% of them singletons. Material for sequencing was PBMCs or T cells enriched from blood (not recorded which). The origin of the receptors is a young man who had recovered from COVID-19.

This clone has only one observation. The J gene is TRBJ2-3, the V gene TRBV7-9; D call uncertain. Per the germline V gene, CDR1 is SEHNR and CDR2 is FQNEAQ (reference sequence). The CDR3 loop spans 14 amino acids. V lost 1 base and J lost 3, with 8 bases in between. The CDR3 sequence: CASSLVGGTDTQYF. The CDR3 DNA reads TGTGCCAGCAGCTTAGTAGGCGGTACAGATACGCAGTATTTT.

V usage is TRBV7-9 and J usage is TRBJ2-1; 10 bases fit TRBD2. V shed 1 base and J 5 bases; nucleotides not matched to a gene: 2. CDR1 is SEHNR, CDR2 FQNEAQ, per germline (reference sequence). The CDR3 sequence is 15 residues long. The CDR3 DNA is TGTGCCAGCAGCTTAGGCACTAGCGGGGACAATGAGCAGTTCTTC. Translation: CASSLGTSGDNEQFF.

The chain is built from TRBV7-6 and TRBJ1-3; 8 bases agree with TRBD1. The V segment lost 5 bases and the J segment 4 bases; nucleotides outside the gene matches: 7. The length of the CDR3 is 15 residues. From germline, CDR1 is SGHVS and CDR2 FNYEAQ. CDR3 nucleotides: TGTGCCAGCAGCACCCGGACAGGGACGGGAAACACCATATATTTT. This sequence encodes CASSTRTGTGNTIYF.

The chain employs TRBV7-9 and TRBJ1-2, with a weak D call TRBD1 (5 bases). V shed 5 bases and J shed 2 bases, with 9 bases lying between them. This CDR3 spans 13 amino acids. Germline V lookup: CDR1 SEHNR, CDR2 FQNEAQ (reference sequence). CDR3 nucleotide sequence: TGTGCCAGCAGCGTTGGACAAAACTATGGCTACACCTTC. Its translation: CASSVGQNYGYTF.

V and J are TRBV18 and TRBJ1-1, with 7 bases identical to TRBD1. The J segment lost 5 bases and the V segment lost 4 bases, leaving 7 bases of the junction unmatched. The germline V gene encodes CDR1 KGHSH and CDR2 LQKENI. The CDR3 length is 14 residues. The CDR3 here is CASSRQGGLTEAFF. CDR3 DNA: TGTGCCAGCTCACGACAGGGAGGTTTAACTGAAGCTTTCTTT.

The chain links TRBV13 to TRBJ1-1, with 12 positions matching TRBD1. Germline values: CDR1 PRHDT, CDR2 FYEKMQ (reference sequence). The CDR3 is 14 residues long. Trimming took 3 bases from V and 11 from J; bases not matched to a gene: 7. The CDR3 nucleotides are TGTGCCAGCAGCTTGGGACAGGGGGCGTCGCAGGCTTTCTTT. Translated: CASSLGQGASQAFF. Looking up the rest from reference TRBV13 and TRBJ1-1 gives the full variable domain: AAGVIQSPRHLIKEKRETATLKCYPIPRHDTVYWYQQGPGQDPQFLISFYEKMQSDKGSIPDRFSAQQFSDYHSELNMSSLELGDSALYFCASSLGQGASQAFFGQGTRLTVV.

The gene calls are TRBV7-9 and TRBJ2-3; no firm D call. The V gene lost 6 bases and the J gene lost 4 bases, with 5 bases spanning the gap. The length of the CDR3 is 11 residues. CDR1 and CDR2 from the germline V gene are SEHNR and FQNEAQ (reference sequence). The CDR3 sequence is CASSLADTQYF. CDR3 DNA: TGTGCCAGCAGTCTCGCAGATACGCAGTATTTT. Drawing the rest from reference TRBV7-9 and TRBJ2-3, the complete variable domain is DTGVSQNPRHKITKRGQNVTFRCDPISEHNRLYWYRQTLGQGPEFLTYFQNEAQLEKSRLLSDRFSAERPKGSFSTLEIQRTEQGDSAMYLCASSLADTQYFGPGTRLTVL.

This sequence joins TRBV2 and TRBJ2-3, with D unresolved. V shed 7 bases and J shed 4 bases, with 12 bases lying between them. This CDR3 comprises 13 residues. The V gene's germline CDR1 is SNHLY and CDR2 FYNNEI. In nucleotides, the CDR3 is TGTGCCAGCAACATCGCTCGTGCAGATACGCAGTATTTT. It yields the protein CASNIARADTQYF. Based on the CDR3 plus reference TRBV2 and TRBJ2-3, the full variable domain is EPEVTQTPSHQVTQMGQEVILRCVPISNHLYFYWYRQILGQKVEFLVSFYNNEISEKSEIFDDQFSVERPDGSNFTLKIRSTKLEDSAMYFCASNIARADTQYFGPGTRLTVL.

The genes are TRBV6-4 and TRBJ2-5, with 10 bases lining up with TRBD1. CDR1 is MRHNA and CDR2 is SNTAGT in the germline V gene. The CDR3 length is 14 residues. V shed 7 bases, J shed 4 bases, and the junction held 6 bases outside the gene matches. Here the CDR3 reads CASIWTGGGETQYF. DNA for the CDR3: TGTGCCAGCATCTGGACAGGGGGGGGAGAGACCCAGTACTTC.

There are a few counts of this clone. This sequence joins TRBV19 and TRBJ1-4, with a possible D match to TRBD1 (5 bases). The germline gives CDR1 LNHDA, CDR2 SQIVND (reference sequence). This CDR3 has 15 residues. Trimming removed 3 bases at V and 3 bases at J, with 11 bases between. The CDR3 coding sequence is TGTGCCAGTAGTATCCGTAAGGGGCCTAATGAAAAACTGTTTTTT. This codes for CASSIRKGPNEKLFF.

About this clone itself: Sequence at one end of the junction differs from germline and may be a read error. The V and J genes are TRBV7-2 and TRBJ2-7; tentatively, D is TRBD2 (5 bases). Germline loops: CDR1 SGHTA, CDR2 FQGNSA. CDR3 length: 13 amino acids. Here the CDR3 reads CASSIGPQRPMVF. DNA of the CDR3: TGTGCCAGCAGCATAGGGCCTCAGCGGCCTATGGTCTTC.

The gene calls are TRBV5-1 and TRBJ1-3; D call uncertain. The V gene's germline CDR1 is SGHRS and CDR2 YFSETQ. V was shortened by 0 bases and J by 4 bases, with 14 bases between the two germline ends. This CDR3 is built from 16 residues. The CDR3: CASSLASGSRGNTIYF. The CDR3 DNA reads TGCGCCAGCAGCTTGGCCTCGGGATCGCGGGGAAACACCATATATTTT. The complete variable domain, with remaining parts taken from reference TRBV5-1 and TRBJ1-3, reads KAGVTQTPRYLIKTRGQQVTLSCSPISGHRSVSWYQQTPGQGLQFLFEYFSETQRNKGNFPGRFSGRQFSNSRSEMNVSTLELGDSALYLCASSLASGSRGNTIYFGEGSWLTVV.

This chain links TRBV18 with TRBJ2-7; 10 bases fit TRBD1. Germline V gives CDR1 KGHSH, CDR2 LQKENI. This CDR3 is 15 amino acids long. Germline trimming cut 6 bases from V and 2 bases from J; bases unmatched to any gene: 7. The CDR3 DNA is TGTGCCAGCTCTTACACCGGGACAGGGGCCTACGAGCAGTACTTC. It codes for CASSYTGTGAYEQYF.

The chain joins TRBV2 to TRBJ1-6, with 7 bases lining up with TRBD1. Germline CDR1 and CDR2: SNHLY and FYNNEI. This CDR3 is built from 14 residues. Trimming removed 4 bases from V and 8 bases from J; junction bases left unmatched: 5. CDR3 loop: CASSVAGGHSPLHF. In DNA, the CDR3 is TGTGCCAGCAGTGTAGCAGGGGGTCATTCACCCCTCCACTTT.